The clone carrying this T cell receptor (beta chain) was picked up a small number of times. The antigen remains undetermined. The data were obtained in a study of T cell responses to AZD1222 COVID-19 vaccine. Study-level background: Second-dose recipients at about 4 or about 12 weeks were treated as one pooled group. Study findings and constraints: Regions 160-218 and 743-854 dominated among vaccine-associated CD4 TCRs spanning spike. When two AZD1222 doses had been given, Spike-specific TCR breadth and depth rose. Females made up more of the donors, who were largely white British, and clonal diversity may have come out too low.

Germline assignment: CDR1 SGHTA and CDR2 FQGNSA. Trimming left V 1 base short and J 3 bases short, with 13 bases between. The CDR3 length is 16 residues. Sequencing used immunoSEQ multiplex PCR; TCRdb keeps in-frame clones, though not all of them. The sample has 80,000 to 95,000 clones, 70% to 90% seen once; the top ten hold about 5.7%. This rearrangement joins TRBV7-2 to TRBJ1-5; no clear D. The origin of this receptor is an adult in good health. Source: peripheral blood, taken on day 0 of AZD1222 vaccination. The DNA of the CDR3 is TGTGCCAGCAGCTTAGGGACGGTCATTAACAATCAGCCCCAGCATTTT. It codes for CASSLGTVINNQPQHF.